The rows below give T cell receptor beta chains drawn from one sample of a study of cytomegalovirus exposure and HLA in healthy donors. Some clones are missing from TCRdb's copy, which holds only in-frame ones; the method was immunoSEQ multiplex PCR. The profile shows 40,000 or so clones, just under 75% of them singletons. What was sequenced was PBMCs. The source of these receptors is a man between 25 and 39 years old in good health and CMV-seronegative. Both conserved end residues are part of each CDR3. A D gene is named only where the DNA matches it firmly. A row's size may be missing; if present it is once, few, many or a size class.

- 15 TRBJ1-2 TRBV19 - TGTGCCAGTAAGGTCCCCGCGGGCGATGACTATGGCTACACCTTC CASKVPAGDDYGYTF
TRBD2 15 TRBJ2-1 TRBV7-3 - TGTGCCAGCAGCTCAACTAGCGGGGGGGCCGGTGAGCAGTTCTTC CASSSTSGGAGEQFF
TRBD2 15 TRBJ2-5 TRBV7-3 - TGTGCCAGCAGCTTGGGGGGAGGGATCCAAGAGACCCAGTACTTC CASSLGGGIQETQYF
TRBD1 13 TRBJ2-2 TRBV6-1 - TGTGCCAGCAGCGACAGGGACACCGGGGAGCTGTTTTTT CASSDRDTGELFF
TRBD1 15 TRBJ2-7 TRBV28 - TGTGCCAGCTATCCGGGACAGGCGCTCTCCTACGAGCAGTACTTC CASYPGQALSYEQYF
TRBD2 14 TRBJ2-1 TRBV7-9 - TGTGCCAGCAGCTCCTCCGGGACTAGAGATGAGCAGTTCTTC CASSSSGTRDEQFF
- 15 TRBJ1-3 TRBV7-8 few TGTGCCAGCAGCTACTCCACAGGCTCTGGAAACACCATATATTTT CASSYSTGSGNTIYF
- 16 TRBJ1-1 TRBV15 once TGTGCCACCAGCCCTGCCGGGGGGCGAGTCAACACTGAAGCTTTCTTT CATSPAGGRVNTEAFF
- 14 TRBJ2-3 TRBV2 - TGTGCCAGCAGGAGGGCGCCTTCCACGTATACGCAGTATTTT CASRRAPSTYTQYF
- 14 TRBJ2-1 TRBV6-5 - TGTGCCAGCAGCCTCAGGAATTTGTACAATGAGCAGCTCTTC CASSLRNLYNEQLF
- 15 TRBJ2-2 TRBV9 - TGTGCCAGCAGCCAAGGAGCGGGGAACACCGGGGAGCTGTTTTTT CASSQGAGNTGELFF
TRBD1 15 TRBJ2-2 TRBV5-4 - TGTGCCAGCAGCTCGGGACAGGGGGTCGCCGGGGAGCTGTTTTTT CASSSGQGVAGELFF
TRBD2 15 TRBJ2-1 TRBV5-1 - TGCGCCAGCTCCCAGGTGGCGGGAGAAGGGAATGAGCAGTTCTTC CASSQVAGEGNEQFF
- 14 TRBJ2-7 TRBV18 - TGTGCCAGCTCACCCCTTCGCGACGCGGCCGAGCAGTACTTC CASSPLRDAAEQYF
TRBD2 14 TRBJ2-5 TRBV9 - TGTGCCAGCAGCGCCAGACTAGCGGGTGAGACCCAGTACTTC CASSARLAGETQYF
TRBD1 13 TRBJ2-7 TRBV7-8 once TGTGCCAGCAGCAAATCGACAGGGTACGAGCAGTACTTC CASSKSTGYEQYF
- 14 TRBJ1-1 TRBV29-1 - TGCAGCGTTGTCCAGGGATTAATGAACACTGAAGCTTTCTTT CSVVQGLMNTEAFF
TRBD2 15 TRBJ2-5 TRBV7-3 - TGTGCCAGCAGCTTAATAGCGGGGGGCCTCGAGACCCAGTACTTC CASSLIAGGLETQYF
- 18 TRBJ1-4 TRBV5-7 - TGTGCCAGCAGCTTGCGTTGTATCCGACAGGAAACTAATGAAAAACTGTTTTTT CASSLRCIRQETNEKLFF
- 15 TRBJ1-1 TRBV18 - TGTGCCAGCTCACCCGGTACACAGGGCGGCGCTGAAGCTTTCTTT CASSPGTQGGAEAFF
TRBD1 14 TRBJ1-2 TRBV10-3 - TGTGCCATCAGTGAAGGGGGCAGGGGGTATGGCTACACCTTC CAISEGGRGYGYTF
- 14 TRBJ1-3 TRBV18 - TGTGCCAGCTCACCTGGGACAACTGGAAACACCATATATTTT CASSPGTTGNTIYF
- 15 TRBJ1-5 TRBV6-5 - TGTGCCAGCAGCCCACAGGGAAATAGCAATCAGCCCCAGCATTTT CASSPQGNSNQPQHF
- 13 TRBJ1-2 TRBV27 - TGTGCCAGCAGCAGGGGTGGGCCCTATGGCTACACCTTC CASSRGGPYGYTF
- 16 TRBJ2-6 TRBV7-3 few TGTGCCAGCAGCCAAGCGACGGGGGCTGGGGCCAACGTCCTGACTTTC CASSQATGAGANVLTF
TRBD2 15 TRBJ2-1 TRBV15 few TGTGCCACCAGCAGAGGACTAGCGGGATACAATGAGCAGTTCTTC CATSRGLAGYNEQFF